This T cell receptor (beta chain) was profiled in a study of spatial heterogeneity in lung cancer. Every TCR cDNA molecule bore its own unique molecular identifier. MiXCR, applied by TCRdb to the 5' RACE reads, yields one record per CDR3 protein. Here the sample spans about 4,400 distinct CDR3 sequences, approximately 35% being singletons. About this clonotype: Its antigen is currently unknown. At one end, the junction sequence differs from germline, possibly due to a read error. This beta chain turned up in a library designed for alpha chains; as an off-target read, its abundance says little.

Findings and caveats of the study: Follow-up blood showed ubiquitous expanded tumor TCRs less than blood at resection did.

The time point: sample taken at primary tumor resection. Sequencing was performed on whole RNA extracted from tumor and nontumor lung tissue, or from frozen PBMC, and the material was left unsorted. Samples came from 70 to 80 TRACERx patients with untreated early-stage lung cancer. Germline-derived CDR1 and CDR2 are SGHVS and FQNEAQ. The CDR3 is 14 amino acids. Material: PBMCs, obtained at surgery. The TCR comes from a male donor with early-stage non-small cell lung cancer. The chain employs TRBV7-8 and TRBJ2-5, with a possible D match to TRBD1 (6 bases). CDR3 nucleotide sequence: TGTGTCAGCAGCTCACAGGGAACCCAAGAGACCCAGTACTTC. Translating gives CVSSSQGTQETQYF.